A selection of T cell receptor beta chains follows, all from one sample in a study of Tregs in tolerant kidney transplant recipients. TCRdb's table, derived via immunoSEQ multiplex PCR, lists solely in-frame clones and lacks some. The sample has 45,000 to 55,000 clones, 90% to 95% seen once. Specimen: CD8+ T cells from blood (PBMCs), collected 24 months after the transplant. All receptors derive from a human patient who received a combined kidney and bone marrow transplant. Some T cells here may be from the graft donor. The CDR3 runs from the conserved cysteine through the conserved F or W. D genes are given only for firm matches. Rows give clone size only sometimes, using once, few, many, or a class for an expanded clone.

DNA: TGCGCCAGCAGCCCACGGCTAGAGTGGGCCTACGAGCAGTACTTC
CDR3: CASSPRLEWAYEQYF
J: TRBJ2-7
size: -
D: -
V: TRBV4-1

DNA: TGTGCCAGCAGCTTCGGACTGGGATGGGAGAACACTGAAGCTTTCTTT
CDR3: CASSFGLGWENTEAFF
J: TRBJ1-1
size: -
D: -
V: TRBV11-2

DNA: TGTGCCAGCACCCAAGGTTGGGCGGGGGCCAACGTCCTGACTTTC
CDR3: CASTQGWAGANVLTF
J: TRBJ2-6
size: -
D: -
V: TRBV6-5

DNA: TGCGCCAGCAGCTTGGTGGAGGGGGCATACGAGCAGTACTTC
CDR3: CASSLVEGAYEQYF
J: TRBJ2-7
size: once
D: -
V: TRBV5-1

DNA: TGTGCCAGCAGCTTAGAGAGGACAGGGGGCAATAGGGTGAACACTGAAGCTTTCTTT
CDR3: CASSLERTGGNRVNTEAFF
J: TRBJ1-1
size: once
D: TRBD1
V: TRBV7-9

DNA: TGTGCCAGCAGCAAGCAAGGACAGGGGAACACTGAAGCTTTCTTT
CDR3: CASSKQGQGNTEAFF
J: TRBJ1-1
size: once
D: TRBD1
V: TRBV9

DNA: TGTGCCAGTAGTGACTTTACAGGGTCTGGAAACACCATATATTTT
CDR3: CASSDFTGSGNTIYF
J: TRBJ1-3
size: once
D: -
V: TRBV19

DNA: TGCAGCGTTGGACAGCCCTACACCGGGGAGCTGTTTTTT
CDR3: CSVGQPYTGELFF
J: TRBJ2-2
size: -
D: -
V: TRBV29-1

DNA: TGTGCCAGCAGCGCTAGCGGCGGGGGGGCCGGGGATACGCAGTATTTT
CDR3: CASSASGGGAGDTQYF
J: TRBJ2-3
size: -
D: TRBD2
V: TRBV9

DNA: TGTGCCAGCACCCCCCTCGGGCTAGCGGGCGTCTCCTACGAGCAGTACTTC
CDR3: CASTPLGLAGVSYEQYF
J: TRBJ2-7
size: -
D: TRBD2
V: TRBV28

DNA: TGTGCCAGTAGCCAAATATACAGCAATGAGCAGTTCTTC
CDR3: CASSQIYSNEQFF
J: TRBJ2-1
size: once
D: -
V: TRBV19

DNA: TGTGCCAGCAGCCTAGGACTAGACGAGACCCAGTACTTC
CDR3: CASSLGLDETQYF
J: TRBJ2-5
size: -
D: TRBD2
V: TRBV7-9

DNA: TGTGCCAGCAGCGAAACAGGGGAGCACGAGCAGTACTTC
CDR3: CASSETGEHEQYF
J: TRBJ2-7
size: -
D: TRBD1
V: TRBV9

DNA: TGCGCCAGCAGCTTGACAGGGAATGAAGAGACCCAGTACTTC
CDR3: CASSLTGNEETQYF
J: TRBJ2-5
size: -
D: -
V: TRBV5-1

DNA: TGCGCCAGCAGTAGGAGCGGGAGGGAGACCCAGTACTTC
CDR3: CASSRSGRETQYF
J: TRBJ2-5
size: -
D: TRBD2
V: TRBV4-1

DNA: TGTGCCAGCAGCCTGCGGGACGTAGACAGGGGCGGGCAGTACTTC
CDR3: CASSLRDVDRGGQYF
J: TRBJ2-5
size: -
D: TRBD1
V: TRBV7-9

DNA: TGTGCCAGCAGCTTACAGGGGACCAATCAGCCCCAGCATTTT
CDR3: CASSLQGTNQPQHF
J: TRBJ1-5
size: -
D: -
V: TRBV7-9

DNA: TGTGCCAGCAGCCTCACCCCCAGGGTGCTTAACTACGAGCAGTACTTC
CDR3: CASSLTPRVLNYEQYF
J: TRBJ2-7
size: -
D: -
V: TRBV13

DNA: TGTGCCAGCAGCTCCGGGACAGGGGGCTTCACAGATACGCAGTATTTT
CDR3: CASSSGTGGFTDTQYF
J: TRBJ2-3
size: -
D: TRBD1
V: TRBV7-8

DNA: TGTGCCAGCAGCCCGCACCTAGGTTTATATGAGCAGTTCTTC
CDR3: CASSPHLGLYEQFF
J: TRBJ2-1
size: -
D: -
V: TRBV13

DNA: TGCGCCAGCAGCCCTCGCGGGAGTGAATACGAGCAGTACTTC
CDR3: CASSPRGSEYEQYF
J: TRBJ2-7
size: -
D: TRBD2
V: TRBV4-3

DNA: TGCGCCAGCAGTTTAATAGCGGGGGGGCCGAACACCGGGGAGCTGTTTTTT
CDR3: CASSLIAGGPNTGELFF
J: TRBJ2-2
size: -
D: TRBD2
V: TRBV4-3

DNA: TGTGCCAGCAGCCTCCGGACTAGCGGGAGGACAGATACGCAGTATTTT
CDR3: CASSLRTSGRTDTQYF
J: TRBJ2-3
size: -
D: TRBD2
V: TRBV9

DNA: TGTGCCAGCAGTCGGGAGGGGGGGTCAGATACGCAGTATTTT
CDR3: CASSREGGSDTQYF
J: TRBJ2-3
size: -
D: TRBD2
V: TRBV27

DNA: TGTGCCAGCAGAGCGACCTATGGCTACACCTTC
CDR3: CASRATYGYTF
J: TRBJ1-2
size: -
D: -
V: TRBV6-1

DNA: TGTGCCAGCAGTACCTGGACAGAGCAAGAGACCCAGTACTTC
CDR3: CASSTWTEQETQYF
J: TRBJ2-5
size: -
D: -
V: TRBV27

DNA: TGCGCCAGCAGCCAAGATCGGACAGGGGTCCTCTCTGGGGCCAACGTCCTGACTTTC
CDR3: CASSQDRTGVLSGANVLTF
J: TRBJ2-6
size: once
D: TRBD1
V: TRBV4-3

DNA: TGTGCCACCAGCAGAGATCCGGATATAGCGAGGGAGACCCAGTACTTC
CDR3: CATSRDPDIARETQYF
J: TRBJ2-5
size: -
D: -
V: TRBV15

DNA: TGCAGCGCTTACCGGGACAGGGCCCTCACAGATACGCAGTATTTT
CDR3: CSAYRDRALTDTQYF
J: TRBJ2-3
size: -
D: TRBD1
V: TRBV29-1

DNA: TGCGCCAGCAGCTTTATTGCCAGGGAAGAGACCCAGTACTTC
CDR3: CASSFIAREETQYF
J: TRBJ2-5
size: -
D: -
V: TRBV5-1

DNA: TGTGCCAGCAGCACCCGGGACAGGGGAGGGAGCGGTTACGAGCAGTACTTC
CDR3: CASSTRDRGGSGYEQYF
J: TRBJ2-7
size: -
D: TRBD1
V: TRBV5-4

DNA: TGCGCCAGCAGCCAAGTCCCAGGGGGGTCCCTTAGCAATCAGCCCCAGCATTTT
CDR3: CASSQVPGGSLSNQPQHF
J: TRBJ1-5
size: -
D: TRBD1
V: TRBV4-1

DNA: TGCGCCAGCTACCTTACCGGGGAAGAGACCCAGTACTTC
CDR3: CASYLTGEETQYF
J: TRBJ2-5
size: -
D: -
V: TRBV5-1

DNA: TGTGCCAGCAGCTTAATAAGTATCCCCAACTCTGAAGCTTTCTTT
CDR3: CASSLISIPNSEAFF
J: TRBJ1-1
size: -
D: -
V: TRBV7-9

DNA: TGTGCCAGCAGCTTAGGCGGGTCCCACAATGAGCAGTTCTTC
CDR3: CASSLGGSHNEQFF
J: TRBJ2-1
size: few
D: -
V: TRBV4-2

DNA: TGTGCCAGCAGCGTAGGGCGGCCTCAAGAGACCCAGTACTTC
CDR3: CASSVGRPQETQYF
J: TRBJ2-5
size: -
D: -
V: TRBV9

DNA: TGTGCCAGCAGCCTAGGACAGGGTCTCGGTTCACCCCTCCACTTT
CDR3: CASSLGQGLGSPLHF
J: TRBJ1-6
size: -
D: TRBD1
V: TRBV5-6

DNA: TGTGCCAGCAGCCGTCTGGACGCAGCGGGGCGCCGCTCCTACGAGCAGTACTTC
CDR3: CASSRLDAAGRRSYEQYF
J: TRBJ2-7
size: -
D: TRBD2
V: TRBV11-3

DNA: TGTGCCAGTTCGACCGGGACAGAGCATCTTAATGAGCAGTTCTTC
CDR3: CASSTGTEHLNEQFF
J: TRBJ2-1
size: -
D: TRBD1
V: TRBV28

DNA: TGTGCCAGTAGTGACAGCACTGAAGCTTTCTTT
CDR3: CASSDSTEAFF
J: TRBJ1-1
size: -
D: -
V: TRBV19

DNA: TGTGCCAGCAGCTCCCCTAATCAGCGGGGGGCCGGGTCAGATACGCAGTATTTT
CDR3: CASSSPNQRGAGSDTQYF
J: TRBJ2-3
size: -
D: TRBD2
V: TRBV7-2

DNA: TGTGCCAGCAGCCTAGGGCTAGCGGGGTACGAGCAGTACTTC
CDR3: CASSLGLAGYEQYF
J: TRBJ2-7
size: -
D: TRBD2
V: TRBV27

DNA: TGCGCCAGCAGCCCACTAAACACCGGGGAGCTGTTTTTT
CDR3: CASSPLNTGELFF
J: TRBJ2-2
size: -
D: -
V: TRBV4-1

DNA: TGCGCCAGCAGCCAAACTAGCGGGGGGGCCTACGAGCAGTACTTC
CDR3: CASSQTSGGAYEQYF
J: TRBJ2-7
size: -
D: TRBD2
V: TRBV5-4

DNA: TGTGCCAGCAGCCCACTAGCGGGTAGCACAGATACGCAGTATTTT
CDR3: CASSPLAGSTDTQYF
J: TRBJ2-3
size: -
D: TRBD2
V: TRBV7-2

DNA: TGTGCCAGCAGCTTAGCGCAGGCGAATGAGCAGTTCTTC
CDR3: CASSLAQANEQFF
J: TRBJ2-1
size: -
D: -
V: TRBV7-6

DNA: TGTGCCAGCAGTGAATTCGGGACAGGTCGGGTAGGGTCACCCCTCCACTTT
CDR3: CASSEFGTGRVGSPLHF
J: TRBJ1-6
size: once
D: TRBD1
V: TRBV6-1

DNA: TGTGCCAGAAGCTTGGGAAAGACTAGCGGGCCAAACGGGAATGAGCAGTTCTTC
CDR3: CARSLGKTSGPNGNEQFF
J: TRBJ2-1
size: -
D: TRBD2
V: TRBV5-3

DNA: TGTGCCAGCAGCCCCAACCCCTCGCGCGTTGGTGCGGATCAGTACTTC
CDR3: CASSPNPSRVGADQYF
J: TRBJ2-7
size: -
D: -
V: TRBV7-9

DNA: TGCGCCAGCACAGAAGGGGATGGCTACACCTTC
CDR3: CASTEGDGYTF
J: TRBJ1-2
size: -
D: -
V: TRBV10-1